The present T cell receptor (beta chain) was sequenced within a study of shared clonotypes between healthy human individuals. Overall study results and limits: An expected dependence of interdonor clonotype sharing on sequencing depth was noted.

The authors loaded about 200 ng DNA, 25,000 to 30,000 T cell genomes, into sorted-subset replicate PCRs. The method was immunoSEQ multiplex PCR; TCRdb's version includes in-frame clones alone and lacks a portion of them. The data show around 650,000 clones, about 96% seen once. Note on this clone: Antigen unknown.

Cells designated naive CD8 were CD45RO-negative and were positively selected for CCR7, with terminally differentiated effector memory CD45RA+ cells excluded. The CDR3 loop spans 15 amino acids. Per germline, CDR1 SGHDT and CDR2 YYEEEE. The V gene lost 1 base and the J gene lost 0 bases, with 9 bases spanning the gap. The sequence came from a woman aged 25 to 39 in good health. The chain links TRBV5-6 to TRBJ2-3; D unresolved. Source material: naive CD8+ T cells sorted from blood. The CDR3 DNA reads as TGTGCCAGCAGCTTGACCCTTAGGAGCACAGATACGCAGTATTTT. It encodes CASSLTLRSTDTQYF. The complete variable domain, with remaining parts taken from reference TRBV5-6 and TRBJ2-3, reads DAGVTQSPTHLIKTRGQQVTLRCSPKSGHDTVSWYQQALGQGPQFIFQYYEEEERQRGNFPDRFSGHQFPNYSSELNVNALLLGDSALYLCASSLTLRSTDTQYFGPGTRLTVL.